This TCR beta chain was profiled in a study of cytomegalovirus exposure and HLA in healthy donors (dated by TCRdb to the late 2010s). Turning to the overall study: An earlier analysis of some 600 of the donors reported roughly 300 Gb of sequence data and roughly 120 million unique TCR beta sequences obtained from about 200 million T cells. Approximately 300 gigabases of sequencing data and around 80 million unique TCR sequences made up an early release that covered nearly 650 HLA-typed donors. Of the 350 to 450 genotyped donors, 81% were placed in the genetic ancestry cluster associated with self-reported Caucasian donors. The aim of the study was to test whether cataloging public T cell receptors could identify signatures of past pathogen exposure. The study profiled the T cell repertoires of approximately 700 subjects by immunosequencing and related them to cytomegalovirus serostatus. A separate validation cohort of 100 to 150 different subjects was used in addition to the approximately 640-subject first cohort. To predict cytomegalovirus infection status, the study brought together high-throughput TCR immunosequencing, statistical association of individual TCRs with disease status, and machine learning. A later analysis re-examined previously published TCR beta repertoires from just over 650 donors and added high-resolution HLA genotyping to investigate patterns of TCR occurrence. In the later analysis, no new phenotypic data were used to find candidate immune exposures; instead, reliance was placed on TCR beta sequences and their occurrence across donors. To decide whether each TCR beta V gene segment behaved as functional or pseudogenic, an earlier analysis of some 540 of the donors relied on high-throughput TCR beta sequencing. Donor age, sex, ethnicity and CMV serostatus were compiled together with the repertoire data. A later genetic analysis took genome-wide SNP genotypes for about three fifths of the 666 donors and used that subset as a discovery cohort. Every discovery cohort repertoire had been produced on one sequencing platform. HLA typing covered class I and class II loci at four-digit resolution. The number of typed donors differed by locus: roughly 629-640 for A, B, C, DRB1 and DQB1; 522 for DQA1; approximately 600 for DPA1; and roughly 470 for DPB1. About 5 DR-DQ haplotypes were handled as single units for association and clustering, since linkage in the cohort was strong. Among roughly 400 genotyped donors of the cohort, an average of approximately 230,000 unique TCR beta nucleotide sequences were sequenced per donor, around a sixth of them non-productive.

For CDR1 and CDR2, the germline V gene lists MNHEY and SVGAGI. Including cysteine and phenylalanine, the CDR3 has 13 amino acids. Only the CDR3 region is kept as DNA, spanning 39 bases read in frame from base 1. For this chain, trimming is 5 bases at the V end and 15 bases at the J end, and the number of junction bases without a gene match is 12. The cohort comprised 710 or so healthy bone marrow donors. All cohort members were sampled while nominally healthy, although unrecorded immune exposures were likely present. The donor was CMV seronegative and was included in the group of 352 seronegative cohort members. A peripheral blood sample was collected from each donor, and TCR beta sequencing was performed on peripheral blood mononuclear cells. The Qiagen DNeasy Blood Extraction Kit was used to extract genomic DNA from the blood cell samples. A remark on this clone: Its antigen is currently not known.

Preparation of the library involved the immunoSEQ multiplex PCR assay. The multiplex PCR relied on a mix of 60 forward primers for TCR Vbeta segments and 13 reverse primers for TCR Jbeta segments. The CDR3 region of rearranged TCR beta genes was amplified from genomic DNA by a multiplex PCR assay. The amplified TCR beta libraries were sequenced on the Illumina HiSeq System as 87-base-pair reads. Per the authors' processing: A later analysis tallied around 82 million unique TCR beta chains across the 700 or so repertoires, and around 10 million of those chains were shared by two or more donors. A nearest-neighbor algorithm error-corrected the raw reads and collapsed the reads into unique sequences, merging closely related sequences to remove PCR and sequencing errors. To assign V, D and J gene segments, CDR3 sequences were aligned to IMGT reference sequences. Each retained sequence needed at least a six-nucleotide match to both a V gene segment and a J gene segment. Rearrangements were classified as productive when the CDR3 lacked stop codons and remained in frame with V and J, and all other rearrangements were classified as non-productive. CDR3 was defined according to IMGT convention as the region running from the second conserved V-encoded cysteine to the conserved J-encoded phenylalanine. The earlier analysis of about 620 of the donors excluded sequences that lacked an unambiguous match to a single V gene segment. An earlier analysis of about 590 of the donors classified V segments as functional when productive rearrangements were above 56.7% and as segregating when the standard deviation between donors was above 5%. A statistical classification framework was developed to diagnose cytomegalovirus status using the catalog of TCR beta chain sequences. A later analysis assigned V and J genes by comparing TCR nucleotide sequences with IMGT/GENE-DB human TR gene sequences. In a later analysis, CDR3 sequences and most-parsimonious VDJ recombination scenarios were assigned using the TCRdist pipeline. A later analysis defined each TCR beta chain by its CDR3 amino acid sequence plus V-gene family, and excluded reads lacking a unique V-gene family. A later analysis removed several hundred highly shared, low-generation-probability nucleotide sequences to deal with suspected cross-contamination and a sequencing artifact. A later analysis calculated a clonal expansion index for each public chain from normalized within-repertoire ranks of inferred template counts. A later analysis computed generation probabilities with a VDJ recombination model fitted to out-of-frame rearrangements, and checked the results against IGoR. In a later analysis, hypergeometric tests were used to score TCR-TCR, TCR-HLA and TCR-CMV co-occurrence, with a repertoire-size bias correction applied to TCR pairs. False discovery rates were estimated in a later analysis by permuting HLA or CMV assignments 20 times. In a later analysis, co-occurring TCRs were grouped using DBSCAN, and TCRdist sequence similarity was added for clustering within HLA-allele-positive subsets. Repertoires with fewer than 30,000 or more than 120,000 public chains, plus five repertoires with anomalous nucleotide sharing, were excluded from co-occurrence clustering. The table comes from immuneACCESS by way of TCRdb, which keeps in-frame sequences with V and J called. Part of the clones is missing from these tables; in studies checked, under half for an unresolved V gene and the rest for unknown reasons. Clonal size and the V and J genes are those of that table, whereas D and trimming came from the DNA. The data table for this sample lists 60,000 to 75,000 clones. In total, the top ten clones hold approximately 1.8% of the sample.

What the research found in general, with its limitations: Assigning TCR associations to individual alleles was difficult when HLA alleles, especially DR and DQ, strongly co-occurred. The study gave a list of around 170 TCR beta chains associated with cytomegalovirus. A later genetic analysis associated a missense DCLRE1C variant with V-gene and J-gene trimming of TCR beta chains, and an independent cohort replicated the association. According to the authors, the approach could potentially be generalized to other disease states and immunological phenotypes. According to a later analysis, TCR association rates differed among HLA loci, with DRB1 alleles showing the most associated TCRs and HLA-C alleles showing the fewest. Roughly uniform sequencing depth across donors was assumed in presence/absence analyses, although this assumption may not hold. For the cohort, immune exposure information was limited to CMV serostatus. In an earlier analysis of 587 of the donors, most TCR beta V segments appeared in productive rearrangements about 87% or about 30% of the time, broadly matching IMGT annotations. The sequencing pipeline was judged likely to have produced a cluster of highly shared sequence variants as a technical artifact. Because the 87-base-pair reads could not distinguish some IMGT-functional V segments, including TRBV6-2 and TRBV6-3, those segments were excluded. In a later analysis, most CMV-associated TCR beta chains were found to appear HLA-restricted, with HLA associations seemingly driven largely by CMV exposure. Across donors, most TCR sequences were observed very rarely, whereas some public TCRs were present in many individuals. Compared with equally common non-associated chains, HLA-associated TCR beta chains in a later analysis were more clonally expanded and had lower generation probabilities. Several of the top co-occurrence clusters appeared to be linked to parvovirus B19, influenza, CMV and Epstein-Barr virus, according to a later analysis. Correlated functional status among segregating V segments might be attributable to linkage disequilibrium, but an unknown experimental factor could not be ruled out. Because HLA typing was missing for some donors at each locus, association tests included only the typed subset. According to a later genetic analysis, donors in an Asian-associated ancestry cluster had fewer N-insertions in productive TCRs than the roughly 700-donor mean. A further reported finding was that TCR beta sequences accurately predicted the HLA-A and HLA-B alleles for most subjects in the first cohort. Cytomegalovirus status was reported to be diagnosed by the classifier with high specificity and sensitivity in both the original and validation cohorts. In vitro tests confirmed that three of the cytomegalovirus-associated TCR beta chains recognize cytomegalovirus antigens. In this cohort, only TCR beta chains were sequenced, and detectable features were limited by the absence of alpha or paired-chain data. Specific HLA alleles were associated with some 15,000 TCR beta sequences at a false discovery rate of 0.05 in a later analysis. Over 15 rarely observed V segments, including chromosome 9 orphons, were excluded from the earlier analysis of 550 to 700 of the donors because counts were too low.

The sequencing input was PBMCs. Recombination linked TRBV6-5 to TRBJ2-1, with 8 junctional bases fitting TRBD2. The sequence came from a woman between 25 and 40 years old in good health and CMV-seronegative. The DNA sequence reads TGTGCCAGCAGTAAACCCGGGACTAGGACCAGGTTCTTC. Its amino acids are CASSKPGTRTRFF.